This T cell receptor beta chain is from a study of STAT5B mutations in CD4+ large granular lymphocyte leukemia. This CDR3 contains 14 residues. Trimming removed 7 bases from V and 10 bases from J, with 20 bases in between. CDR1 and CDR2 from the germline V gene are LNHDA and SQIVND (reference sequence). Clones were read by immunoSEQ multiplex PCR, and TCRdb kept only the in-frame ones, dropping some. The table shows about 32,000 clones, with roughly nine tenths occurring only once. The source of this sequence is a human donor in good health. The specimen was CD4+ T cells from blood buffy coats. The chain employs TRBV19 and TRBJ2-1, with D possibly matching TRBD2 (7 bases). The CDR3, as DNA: TGTGCCAGTAATGTGGGGGCGGGAGTGGACGAGCAGTTCTTC. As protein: CASNVGAGVDEQFF.